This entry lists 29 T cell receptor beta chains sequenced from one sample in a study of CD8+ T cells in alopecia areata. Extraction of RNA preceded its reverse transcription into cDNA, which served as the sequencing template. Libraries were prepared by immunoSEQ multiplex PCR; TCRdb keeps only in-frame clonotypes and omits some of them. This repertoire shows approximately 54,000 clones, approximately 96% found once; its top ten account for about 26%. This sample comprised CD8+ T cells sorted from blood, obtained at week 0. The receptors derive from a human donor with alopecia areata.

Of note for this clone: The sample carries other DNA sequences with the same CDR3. CDR3 amino acids: CASRTGGANTEAFF. In DNA, the CDR3 is TGTGCCAGTAGGACAGGGGGCGCGAACACTGAAGCTTTCTTT. V is TRBV19 and J is TRBJ1-1, with TRBD1 matching over 10 bases. V lost 6 bases, J lost 1 base, and 2 bases stayed unmatched. Germline values: CDR1 LNHDA, CDR2 SQIVND (reference sequence). There are 14 residues in the CDR3.

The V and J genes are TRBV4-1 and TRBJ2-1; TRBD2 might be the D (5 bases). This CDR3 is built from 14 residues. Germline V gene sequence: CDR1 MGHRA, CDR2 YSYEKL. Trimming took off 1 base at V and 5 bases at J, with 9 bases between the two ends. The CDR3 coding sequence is TGCGCCAGCAGCCAAGTGAGGGAGAACAATGAGCAGTTCTTC. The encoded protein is CASSQVRENNEQFF.

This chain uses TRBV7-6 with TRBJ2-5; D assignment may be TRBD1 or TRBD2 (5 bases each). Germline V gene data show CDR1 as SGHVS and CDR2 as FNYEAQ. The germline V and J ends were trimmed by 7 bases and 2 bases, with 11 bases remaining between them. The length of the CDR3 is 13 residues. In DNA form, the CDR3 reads TGTGCCAGCACCTATGGGGGACAAGAGACCCAGTACTTC. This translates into CASTYGGQETQYF.

This CDR3 reads CASSSLLTGGEQETQYF. DNA of the CDR3: TGTGCCAGCAGCTCACTATTGACAGGGGGTGAGCAAGAGACCCAGTACTTC. V is TRBV7-2 and J is TRBJ2-5; 9 nucleotides align to TRBD1. This CDR3 region has 17 residues. Germline lookup yields CDR1 SGHTA and CDR2 FQGNSA. Trimming at V came to 4 bases and at J to 2 bases, leaving 11 bases not matched to a gene.

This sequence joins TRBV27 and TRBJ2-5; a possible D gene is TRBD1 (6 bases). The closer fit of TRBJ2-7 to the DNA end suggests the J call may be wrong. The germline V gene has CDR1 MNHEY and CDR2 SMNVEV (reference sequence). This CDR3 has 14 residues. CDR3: CASSPGTLTYEQYF. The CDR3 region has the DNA TGTGCCAGCAGTCCCGGGACACTAACCTACGAGCAGTACTTC.

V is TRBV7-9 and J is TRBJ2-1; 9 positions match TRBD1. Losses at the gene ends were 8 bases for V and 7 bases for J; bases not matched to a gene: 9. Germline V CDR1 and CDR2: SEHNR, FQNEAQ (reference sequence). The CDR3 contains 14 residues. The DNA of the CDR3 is TGTGCCAGCGAGGGGACAGGGTTGGAGAATGAGCAGTTCTTC. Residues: CASEGTGLENEQFF.

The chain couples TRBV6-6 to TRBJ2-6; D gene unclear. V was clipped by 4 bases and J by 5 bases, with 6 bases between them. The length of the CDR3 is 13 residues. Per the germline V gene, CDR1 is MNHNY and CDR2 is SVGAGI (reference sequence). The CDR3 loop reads CASSSLRANVLTF. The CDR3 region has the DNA TGTGCCAGCAGTTCCCTCAGGGCCAACGTCCTGACTTTC.

CDR3 DNA sequence: TGTGCCAGCAGCCGGGAACAAAACTCTGGAAACACCATATATTTT. It specifies CASSREQNSGNTIYF. The V and J genes are TRBV11-2 and TRBJ1-3; D unclear. Between the trimmed V and J ends, which lost 5 bases and 0 bases, there was a span of 11 bases. Germline loops: CDR1 SGHAT, CDR2 FQNNGV. The CDR3 spans 15 residues.

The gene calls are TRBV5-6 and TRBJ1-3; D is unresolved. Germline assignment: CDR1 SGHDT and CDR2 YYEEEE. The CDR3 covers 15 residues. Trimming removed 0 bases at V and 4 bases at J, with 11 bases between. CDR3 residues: CASSLDRVGGNTIYF. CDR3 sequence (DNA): TGTGCCAGCAGCTTGGACCGCGTGGGGGGAAACACCATATATTTT.

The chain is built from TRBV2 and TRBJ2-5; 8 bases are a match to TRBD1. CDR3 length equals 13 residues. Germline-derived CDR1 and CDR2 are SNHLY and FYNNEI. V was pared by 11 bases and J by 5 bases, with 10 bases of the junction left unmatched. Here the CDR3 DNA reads TGTGCCGCTGGGGACAGGAGGCGGGAGACCCAGTACTTC. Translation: CAAGDRRRETQYF.

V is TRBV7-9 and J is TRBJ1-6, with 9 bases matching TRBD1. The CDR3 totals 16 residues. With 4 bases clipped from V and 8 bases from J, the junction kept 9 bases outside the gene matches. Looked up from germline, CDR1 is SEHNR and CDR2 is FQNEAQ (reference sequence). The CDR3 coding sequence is TGTGCCAGCAGCTCGGGACAGGGCGGTATACATTCACCCCTCCACTTT. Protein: CASSSGQGGIHSPLHF.

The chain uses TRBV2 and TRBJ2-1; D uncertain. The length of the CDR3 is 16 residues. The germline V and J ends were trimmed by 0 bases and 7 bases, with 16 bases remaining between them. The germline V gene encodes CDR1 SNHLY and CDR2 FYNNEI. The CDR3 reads CASSEAPKRWYNEQFF. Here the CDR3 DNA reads TGTGCCAGCAGTGAAGCCCCCAAGCGTTGGTATAATGAGCAGTTCTTC.

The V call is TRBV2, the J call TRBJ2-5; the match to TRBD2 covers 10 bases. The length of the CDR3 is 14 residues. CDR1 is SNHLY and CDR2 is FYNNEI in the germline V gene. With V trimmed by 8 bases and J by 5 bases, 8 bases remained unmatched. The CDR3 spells CASGAGGSLETQYF. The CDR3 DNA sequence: TGTGCCAGCGGAGCGGGGGGGTCCTTGGAGACCCAGTACTTC.

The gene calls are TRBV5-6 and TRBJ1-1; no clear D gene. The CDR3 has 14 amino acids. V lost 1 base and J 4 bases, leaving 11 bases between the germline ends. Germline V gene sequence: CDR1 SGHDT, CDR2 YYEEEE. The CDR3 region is CASSLRQDGTEAFF. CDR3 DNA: TGTGCCAGCAGCTTGCGCCAGGATGGCACTGAAGCTTTCTTT.

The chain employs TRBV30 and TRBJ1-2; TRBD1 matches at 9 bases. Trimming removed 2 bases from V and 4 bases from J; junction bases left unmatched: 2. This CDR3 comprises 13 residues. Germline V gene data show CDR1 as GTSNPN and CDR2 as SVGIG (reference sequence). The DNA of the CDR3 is TGTGCCTGGAGTTCGGGACAGGGCTATGGCTACACCTTC. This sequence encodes CAWSSGQGYGYTF.

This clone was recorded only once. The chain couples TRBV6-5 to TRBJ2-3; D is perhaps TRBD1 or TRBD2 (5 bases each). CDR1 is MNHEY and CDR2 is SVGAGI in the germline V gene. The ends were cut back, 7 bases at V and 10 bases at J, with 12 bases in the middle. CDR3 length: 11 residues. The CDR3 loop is CASTGTEAQYF. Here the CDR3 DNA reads TGTGCCAGCACGGGGACCGAAGCGCAGTATTTT.

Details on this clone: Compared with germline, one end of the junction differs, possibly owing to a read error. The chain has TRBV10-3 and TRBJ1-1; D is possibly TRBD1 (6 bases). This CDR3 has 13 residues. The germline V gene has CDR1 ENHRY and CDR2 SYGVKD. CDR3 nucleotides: TGTGCCAGCAGTGGCCGGGGGCGCACTGAAGCTTTCTTT. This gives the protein CASSGRGRTEAFF.

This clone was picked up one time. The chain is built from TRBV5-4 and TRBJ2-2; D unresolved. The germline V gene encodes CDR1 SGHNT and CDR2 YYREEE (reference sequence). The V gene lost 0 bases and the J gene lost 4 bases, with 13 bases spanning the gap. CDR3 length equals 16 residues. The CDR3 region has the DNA TGTGCCAGCAGCTTGGGCGCAGGAGTGGGCACCGGGGAGCTGTTTTTT. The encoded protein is CASSLGAGVGTGELFF.

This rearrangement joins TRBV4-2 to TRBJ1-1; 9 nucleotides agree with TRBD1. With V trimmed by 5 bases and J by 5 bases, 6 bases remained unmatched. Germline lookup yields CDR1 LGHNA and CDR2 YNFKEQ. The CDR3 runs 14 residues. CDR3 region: CASSTGTGQTEAFF. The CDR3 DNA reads TGTGCCAGCAGCACAGGGACAGGGCAAACTGAAGCTTTCTTT.

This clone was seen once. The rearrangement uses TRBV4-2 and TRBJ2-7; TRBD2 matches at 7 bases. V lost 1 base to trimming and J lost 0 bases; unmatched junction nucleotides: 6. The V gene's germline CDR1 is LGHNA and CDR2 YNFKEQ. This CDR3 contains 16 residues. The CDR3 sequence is CASSQGPAGSSYEQYF. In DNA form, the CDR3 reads TGTGCCAGCAGCCAAGGTCCAGCGGGGAGCTCCTACGAGCAGTACTTC.

Here the CDR3 reads CASSREFPSGYNEQFF. Here the CDR3 DNA reads TGTGCCAGCAGCCGGGAGTTTCCATCGGGGTACAATGAGCAGTTCTTC. The chain employs TRBV5-4 and TRBJ2-1, with D possibly TRBD2 on 6 matching bases. The germline V gene encodes CDR1 SGHNT and CDR2 YYREEE (reference sequence). Trimming took off 4 bases at V and 4 bases at J, with 18 bases between the two ends. The CDR3 totals 16 residues.

CDR3 amino acids: CASRLAGANNEQFF. Written as DNA, the CDR3 is TGCGCCAGCAGGCTAGCGGGGGCCAACAATGAGCAGTTCTTC. J is TRBJ2-1 and V is TRBV5-1, with 10 bases fitting TRBD2. The germline V gene encodes CDR1 SGHRS and CDR2 YFSETQ. V shed 5 bases, J shed 5 bases, and the junction held 4 bases outside the gene matches. The CDR3 is 14 residues long. Combining the CDR3 with reference TRBV5-1 and TRBJ2-1 gives the whole variable domain KAGVTQTPRYLIKTRGQQVTLSCSPISGHRSVSWYQQTPGQGLQFLFEYFSETQRNKGNFPGRFSGRQFSNSRSEMNVSTLELGDSALYLCASRLAGANNEQFFGPGTRLTVL.

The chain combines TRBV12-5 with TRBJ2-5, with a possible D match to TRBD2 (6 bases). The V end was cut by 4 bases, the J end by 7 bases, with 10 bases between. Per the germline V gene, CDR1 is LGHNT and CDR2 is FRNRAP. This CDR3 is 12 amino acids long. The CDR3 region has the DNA TGTGCTAGTGGTTCCCTGGGGGGGACCCAGTACTTC. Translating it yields CASGSLGGTQYF.

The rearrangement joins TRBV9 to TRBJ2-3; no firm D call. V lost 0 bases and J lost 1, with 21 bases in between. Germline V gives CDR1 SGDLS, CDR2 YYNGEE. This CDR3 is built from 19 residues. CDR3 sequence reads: CASSVGVDPQDTRTDTQYF. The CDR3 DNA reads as TGTGCCAGCAGCGTAGGAGTGGACCCCCAGGATACCCGCACAGATACGCAGTATTTT.

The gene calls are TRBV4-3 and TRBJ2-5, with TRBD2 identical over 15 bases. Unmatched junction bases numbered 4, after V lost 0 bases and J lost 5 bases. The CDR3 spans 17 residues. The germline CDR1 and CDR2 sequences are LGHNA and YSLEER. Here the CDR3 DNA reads TGCGCCAGCAGCCAAGAAGGGACTAGCGGGGGGCGGGAGACCCAGTACTTC. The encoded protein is CASSQEGTSGGRETQYF.

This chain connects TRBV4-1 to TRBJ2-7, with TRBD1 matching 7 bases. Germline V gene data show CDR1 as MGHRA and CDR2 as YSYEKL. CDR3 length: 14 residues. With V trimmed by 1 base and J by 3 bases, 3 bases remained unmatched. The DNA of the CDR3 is TGCGCCAGCAGCCAAGGGGCAGGGGGCTACGAGCAGTACTTC. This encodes CASSQGAGGYEQYF.

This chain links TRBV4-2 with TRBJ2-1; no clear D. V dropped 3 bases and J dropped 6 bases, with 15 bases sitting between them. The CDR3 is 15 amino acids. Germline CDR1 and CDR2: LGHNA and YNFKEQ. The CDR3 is CASSHTGTSPNEQFF. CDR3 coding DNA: TGTGCCAGCAGCCACACGGGTACCTCCCCCAATGAGCAGTTCTTC.

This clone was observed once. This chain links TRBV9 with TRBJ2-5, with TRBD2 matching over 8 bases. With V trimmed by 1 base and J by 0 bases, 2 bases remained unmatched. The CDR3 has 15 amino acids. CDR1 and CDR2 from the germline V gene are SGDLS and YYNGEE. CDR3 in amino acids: CASSVPAGDQETQYF. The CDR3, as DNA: TGTGCCAGCAGCGTACCAGCGGGGGACCAAGAGACCCAGTACTTC.

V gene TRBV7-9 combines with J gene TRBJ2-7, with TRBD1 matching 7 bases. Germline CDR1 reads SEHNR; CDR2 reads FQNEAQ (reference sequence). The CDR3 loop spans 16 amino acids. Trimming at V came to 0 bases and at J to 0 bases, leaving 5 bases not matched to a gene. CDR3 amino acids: CASSLAQGQSSYEQYF. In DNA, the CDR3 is TGTGCCAGCAGCTTAGCCCAGGGACAGAGCTCCTACGAGCAGTACTTC.